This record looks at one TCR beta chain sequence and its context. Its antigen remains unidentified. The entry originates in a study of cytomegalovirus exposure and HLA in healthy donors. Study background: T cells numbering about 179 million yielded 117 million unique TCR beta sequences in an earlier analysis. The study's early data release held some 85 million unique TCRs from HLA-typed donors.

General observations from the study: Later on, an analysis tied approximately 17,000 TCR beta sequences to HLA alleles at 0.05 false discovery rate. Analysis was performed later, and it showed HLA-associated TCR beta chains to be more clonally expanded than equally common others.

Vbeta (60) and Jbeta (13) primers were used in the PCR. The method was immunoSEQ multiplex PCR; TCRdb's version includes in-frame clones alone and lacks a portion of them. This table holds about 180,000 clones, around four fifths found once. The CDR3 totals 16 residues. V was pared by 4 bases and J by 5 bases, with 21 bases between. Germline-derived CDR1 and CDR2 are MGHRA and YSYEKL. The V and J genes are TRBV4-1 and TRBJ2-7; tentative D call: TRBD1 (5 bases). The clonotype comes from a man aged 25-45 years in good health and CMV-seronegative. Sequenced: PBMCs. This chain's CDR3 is CASSRSRGIAGNEQYF. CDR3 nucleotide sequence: TGCGCCAGCAGCCGATCAAGGGGAATTGCTGGGAACGAGCAGTACTTC.